The 11 T cell receptor beta chains reported below all come from one sample, sequenced in a study of CD8+ T cells in alopecia areata listed by TCRdb under 2018. Library creation used the immunoSEQ multiplex PCR assay. RNA was extracted from all samples and reverse transcribed into cDNA as template for TCR sequencing. The immuneACCESS repertoire file appears here via TCRdb, limited to in-frame rearrangements. These files lack a portion of the clones; in checked studies, under half of the deficit traces to unresolved V genes, and the cause of the others is not known. In this sample the table shows 90,000 to 130,000 clones, and no singletons are among them. About 18% of the sample lies in the top ten. Sequencing used lesional skin. The receptors stem from a C3H/HeJ mouse with alopecia areata. In terms of MHC, this strain is H2-k.

A note on this clone: Gene names follow the mouse nomenclature. From the germline J gene comes the end of the CDR3, since the read stops 4 residues before it. The V and J genes are TRBV1 and TRBJ2-5; weak D call: TRBD2 (5 bases). The CDR3 covers 13 residues. The germline V gene has CDR1 NSQYPW and CDR2 LRSPGD (reference sequence). The CDR3 DNA, read in part, is TGCACCTGCGAGAGTTGGGGAGAAGAC. It encodes CTCESWGED. The CDR3 in full is CTCESWGEDTQYF.

This clone was counted only a few times. At residue 11, the translated DNA and the protein in TCRdb do not agree; the protein given here is derived from the DNA. Mouse gene names apply. Read data end 3 residues before the CDR3 end; the end is taken from the germline J gene. The rearrangement uses TRBV19 and TRBJ1-3, with a tentative D call TRBD1 (6 bases). V lost 4 bases and J lost 2, with 10 bases in between. CDR3 length equals 14 residues. Germline V CDR1 and CDR2: FNHDT, SITEND (reference sequence). CDR3 protein: CASSSGVAGNTLYF. The covered CDR3 bases are TGTGCCAGCAGTTCAGGGGTGGCTGGAAATACG. The complete variable domain, with remaining parts taken from reference TRBV19 and TRBJ1-3, reads GGIITQTPKFLIGQEGQKLTLKCQQNFNHDTMYWYRQDSGKGLRLIYYSITENDLQKGDLSEGYDASREKKSSFSLTVTSAQKNEMAVFLCASSSGVAGNTLYFGEGSRLIVV.

This clone was recorded a few times. Genes and germline are mouse. The CDR3 extends 4 residues past the end of the read, so its final part is completed from the germline J gene. V usage is TRBV13-1 and J usage is TRBJ1-1; TRBD1 might be the D (6 bases). Per germline, CDR1 NSHNY and CDR2 SYGAGN. This CDR3 is built from 14 residues. The CDR3 DNA, read in part, is TGTGCCAGCAGTGGGACTGGGGGGGCGAGA. Amino acid sequence: CASSGTGGAR. The entire CDR3 is CASSGTGGAREVFF.

About this clone itself: Gene names and germline refer to mouse. The sequenced fragment ends 4 residues before the CDR3 boundary, so the rest is inferred from the germline J gene. The chain uses TRBV16 and TRBJ2-7; D is possibly TRBD2 (6 bases). The V and J ends lost 2 bases and 0 bases respectively, with 11 bases between them. Germline CDR1 reads SGHSA; CDR2 reads FRNQAP. This CDR3 has 15 amino acids. CDR3 DNA (partial): TGTGCAAGCAGCTTACCCGGGGGGAGCTCCTAT. Amino acids: CASSLPGGSSY. The complete CDR3 protein is CASSLPGGSSYEQYF.

In its sample, this clone was seen a few times. A mismatch at residue 10 separates the TCRdb protein from the translated DNA, so the protein presented here was translated from the DNA. Mouse names are used for the genes. The read ends 3 residues early relative to the CDR3; the germline J gene fills the gap. This chain connects TRBV31 to TRBJ1-6; D might be TRBD1 (6 bases). TRBJ1-6 is an ORF for which the function is uncertain. V was shortened by 2 bases and J by 5 bases, with 7 bases between the two germline ends. Germline-derived CDR1 and CDR2 are GKSSPN and SITVG. The CDR3 length is 13 residues. The DNA read from the CDR3 is TGTGCCTGGAGTTACAGGGATAATTCGCCC. Its translation: CAWSYRDNSP. The CDR3 reads in full as CAWSYRDNSPLYF.

This clone was observed a handful of times. Gene names denote mouse genes. The read ends 4 residues before the CDR3 terminus; that terminus is restored from the germline J gene. The genes are TRBV13-1 and TRBJ2-4, with 9 bases identical to TRBD1. Germline V gene data show CDR1 as NSHNY and CDR2 as SYGAGN. The CDR3 has 15 residues. V was clipped by 2 bases and J by 3 bases; unmatched bases: 4. The sequenced CDR3 bases are TGTGCCAGCAGTGAGGTGACAGGGGGGCAAAAC. Translating it yields CASSEVTGGQN. The CDR3 as a whole reads CASSEVTGGQNTLYF.

This clone was seen a few times. Mouse germline and gene names are used. The read ends 4 residues early relative to the CDR3; the germline J gene fills the gap. The chain links TRBV1 to TRBJ1-4, with 7 bases lining up with TRBD1. The germline V gene encodes CDR1 NSQYPW and CDR2 LRSPGD (reference sequence). The CDR3 is 15 residues long. CDR3 DNA (partial): TGCACCTGCAGTGCGTTATCAGGGGGTGGCGAA. Translation: CTCSALSGGGE. The complete CDR3 reads CTCSALSGGGERLFF.

Notes on this clone: Genes and germline come from the mouse. Read sequence stops 4 residues before the CDR3 end, and the germline J gene provides the missing end. The chain carries TRBV13-3 and TRBJ2-3; 8 bases are a match to TRBD1. Germline CDR1 and CDR2: NNHDY and SYVADS. This CDR3 region has 14 residues. Trimming removed 5 bases from V and 0 bases from J; junction bases left unmatched: 2. The CDR3 bases that were read are TGTGCCAGCAGAACAGGGGGTAGTGCAGAA. Its translation is CASRTGGSAE. The entire CDR3 is CASRTGGSAETLYF.

This clone was seen a few times. Gene names and germline match the mouse. The observed sequence ends 4 residues before the CDR3 terminus, with the missing tail filled in from the germline J gene. The gene calls are TRBV13-3 and TRBJ1-4; D remains unclear. The V and J ends lost 6 bases and 0 bases respectively, with 12 bases between them. This CDR3 contains 15 residues. The germline gives CDR1 NNHDY, CDR2 SYVADS. The DNA read from the CDR3 is TGTGCCAGCAAGAACACAAACCTTTCCAACGAA. This sequence encodes CASKNTNLSNE. The entire CDR3 reads CASKNTNLSNERLFF. The whole variable domain, remainder taken from reference TRBV13-3 and TRBJ1-4, is EAAVTQSPRSKVAVTGGKVTLSCHQTNNHDYMYWYRQDTGHGLRLIHYSYVADSTEKGDIPDGYKASRPSQENFSLILELASLSQTAVYFCASKNTNLSNERLFFGHGTKLSVL.

This clone has just a few counts. The DNA translation disagrees with the TCRdb protein at residue 9, so the protein in this description comes from the DNA. Gene names are the mouse ones. Read coverage stops 3 residues before the CDR3 terminus; the germline J gene supplies the remainder. This rearrangement joins TRBV19 to TRBJ1-6; D is undetermined. TRBJ1-6 is an ORF, and what it does is uncertain. This CDR3 has 12 residues. Trimming removed 2 bases at V and 8 bases at J, with 5 bases between. Germline loops: CDR1 FNHDT, CDR2 SITEND (reference sequence). The DNA read from the CDR3 is TGTGCCAGCAGTATTGAGGATTCGCCC. It encodes CASSIEDSP. The full CDR3 protein reads CASSIEDSPLYF.

This clone has just a few counts. Gene names are mouse gene names. Read data end 4 residues before the CDR3 end; the end is taken from the germline J gene. The sample holds other DNA sequences that translate to the same CDR3. The V gene is TRBV19, the J gene TRBJ2-5, with D maybe TRBD2 (5 bases). Per germline, CDR1 FNHDT and CDR2 SITEND (reference sequence). The length of the CDR3 is 13 residues. V was pared by 4 bases and J by 3 bases, with 9 bases between. The sequenced part of the CDR3 DNA is TGTGCCAGCAGTTCCGGACTTCAAGAC. It codes for CASSSGLQD. The full-length CDR3 reads as CASSSGLQDTQYF. The full variable domain, in which reference TRBV19 and TRBJ2-5 provide the parts outside the CDR3, is GGIITQTPKFLIGQEGQKLTLKCQQNFNHDTMYWYRQDSGKGLRLIYYSITENDLQKGDLSEGYDASREKKSSFSLTVTSAQKNEMAVFLCASSSGLQDTQYFGPGTRLLVL.